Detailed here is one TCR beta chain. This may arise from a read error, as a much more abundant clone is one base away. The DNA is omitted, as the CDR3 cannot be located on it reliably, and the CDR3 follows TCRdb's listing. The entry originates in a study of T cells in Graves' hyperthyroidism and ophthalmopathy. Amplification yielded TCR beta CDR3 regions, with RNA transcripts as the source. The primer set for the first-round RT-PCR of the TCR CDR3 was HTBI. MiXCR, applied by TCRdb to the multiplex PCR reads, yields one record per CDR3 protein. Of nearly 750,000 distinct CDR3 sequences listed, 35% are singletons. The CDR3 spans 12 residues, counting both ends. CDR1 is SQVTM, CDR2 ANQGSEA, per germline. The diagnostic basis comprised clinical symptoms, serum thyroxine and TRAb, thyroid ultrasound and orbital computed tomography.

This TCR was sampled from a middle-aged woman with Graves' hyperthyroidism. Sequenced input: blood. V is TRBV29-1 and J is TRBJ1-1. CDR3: CSAYGCDTEAFF.